The sequence of this T cell receptor (beta chain) was determined in a study of T cell changes during pregnancy in multiple sclerosis (dated by TCRdb to between 2018 and 2021). In terms of the full investigation: The study examined how the T cell repertoire changed over the course of pregnancy in women with multiple sclerosis.

The germline V gene encodes CDR1 SGHNT and CDR2 YYREEE (reference sequence). The CDR3 has 15 amino acids, counting the end cysteine and phenylalanine. The sequence is cut down to CDR3 DNA, 45 bases in frame from base 1. V and J are trimmed by 4 bases and 0 bases, and the gene matches miss 6 bases of the junction. The library was generated by the immunoSEQ multiplex PCR assay. The table was pulled from immuneACCESS by TCRdb, which kept in-frame rearrangements only. Such tables lose some clones; where checked, under half of the loss comes from unresolved V genes, and the rest has no known cause. In this sample the table shows tens of thousands of clones, 93% of which occur a single time. In total, the top ten clones hold roughly 2.5% of the sample. As to this clone: Its antigen remains unidentified. The record has no base qualities; no much larger clone is one base away.

This chain joins TRBV5-4 to TRBJ1-1; TRBD1 lines up with 7 middle nucleotides. The material was peripheral blood, obtained in the second trimester of pregnancy. The source of this sequence is a female donor with multiple sclerosis, enrolled in a pregnancy study. The CDR3 corresponds to CASSTRQGMNTEAFF. Here is the DNA: TGTGCCAGCAGCACAAGACAGGGAATGAACACTGAAGCTTTCTTT.